These 14 T cell receptor beta chains originate from one sample sequenced in a study of human T cells and chemical hapten exposure. The sample's time point: pre-sensitization, week 0. The treatment is: therapeutic diphenylcyclopropenone sensitization with weekly scalp DPC. Using its own MiXCR run on the RACE reads, TCRdb lists one record per CDR3 protein. The sample includes about 120,000 distinct CDR3 sequences, about 13% of them seen just once. Sequences were derived from whole blood, sampled in connection with sensitization to the hapten diphenylcyclopropenone (DPC). The receptors were sampled from a woman between 18 and 30 years old with alopecia areata. Some clones in this sample may be carry-over from other donors' samples.

This clonotype showed up many times. The V and J genes are TRBV7-9 and TRBJ2-5, with a possible D match to TRBD2 (5 bases). The CDR3 consists of 16 residues. Trimming took off 6 bases at V and 3 bases at J, with 20 bases between the two ends. CDR1 is SEHNR and CDR2 is FQNEAQ in the germline V gene (reference sequence). CDR3: CASRIAGRVPEETQYF. For the CDR3, the DNA is TGTGCCAGCAGAATCGCGGGTCGGGTGCCTGAAGAGACCCAGTACTTC.

This clonotype has a handful of counts. The chain recombines TRBV7-8 with TRBJ1-1; D remains ambiguous. The germline V and J ends were trimmed by 3 bases and 4 bases, with 9 bases remaining between them. Germline V gives CDR1 SGHVS, CDR2 FQNEAQ. The CDR3 runs 13 residues. This CDR3 is CASSFARGTEAFF. In DNA, the CDR3 is TGTGCCAGCAGCTTTGCCAGAGGCACTGAAGCTTTCTTT.

V gene TRBV3-1 combines with J gene TRBJ2-7; 7 positions match TRBD1. This CDR3 is 15 amino acids long. Germline V lookup: CDR1 LGHDT, CDR2 YNNKEL (reference sequence). The V segment lost 6 bases and the J segment 3 bases; nucleotides outside the gene matches: 11. CDR3 amino acids: CASSRQTGSNYEQYF. The CDR3, as DNA: TGTGCCAGCAGTCGACAGACAGGGTCGAACTACGAGCAGTACTTC.

This clonotype was counted only a few times. The chain links TRBV6-5 to TRBJ1-6; 7 bases map to TRBD1. This CDR3 contains 16 residues. CDR1 is MNHEY and CDR2 is SVGAGI in the germline V gene. V shed 2 bases and J 5 bases; nucleotides not matched to a gene: 6. The CDR3 nucleotides are TGTGCCAGCAGTTACGATCGGACAGGAAATAATTCACCCCTCCACTTT. It encodes CASSYDRTGNNSPLHF.

V is TRBV7-9 and J is TRBJ1-1, with 9 positions matching TRBD1. With V trimmed by 5 bases and J by 8 bases, 18 bases remained unmatched. Germline V gene data show CDR1 as SEHNR and CDR2 as FQNEAQ (reference sequence). There are 17 residues in the CDR3. CDR3 sequence: CASSLYRGDRVVPEAFF. The CDR3 region has the DNA TGTGCCAGCAGCCTTTACAGGGGGGACAGGGTCGTCCCGGAAGCTTTCTTT.

As to this clonotype: One junction end does not reproduce the germline sequence, and a read error may be involved. V is TRBV19 and J is TRBJ2-1, with 8 bases identical to TRBD2. The CDR3 consists of 15 residues. The germline gives CDR1 LNHDA, CDR2 SQIVND (reference sequence). This chain's CDR3 is CDSSIGSGVYNEQFF. DNA for the CDR3: TGTGACAGTAGTATTGGTAGCGGGGTCTACAATGAGCAGTTCTTC.

The chain combines TRBV6-5 with TRBJ1-6; the D is unclear. Trimming removed 4 bases from V and 0 bases from J, with 7 bases in between. This CDR3 comprises 15 residues. Germline CDR1 MNHEY, CDR2 SVGAGI. The CDR3 reads CASSSGSSYNSPLHF. In nucleotides, the CDR3 is TGTGCCAGCAGTTCGGGCAGCTCCTATAATTCACCCCTCCACTTT.

The V call is TRBV6-2 or TRBV6-3, the J call TRBJ2-7, with 7 bases identical to TRBD1. CDR1 is MNHEY and CDR2 is SVGEGT in the germline V gene. This CDR3 comprises 15 residues. Trimming at V came to 7 bases and at J to 0 bases, leaving 9 bases not matched to a gene. The CDR3 loop is CASTKGQMLSYEQYF. Written as DNA, the CDR3 is TGTGCCAGCACCAAGGGACAGATGCTCTCCTACGAGCAGTACTTC.

The V gene is TRBV15, the J gene TRBJ2-3, with D hard to call. The CDR3 contains 15 residues. Trimming cost V 5 bases and J 0 bases, with 12 bases left between them. Germline CDR1 and CDR2: LNHNV and YYDKDF (reference sequence). CDR3 DNA sequence: TGTGCCACCAGCCCAGGTTTAGGAAGCACAGATACGCAGTATTTT. Its protein is CATSPGLGSTDTQYF.

This clonotype appeared many times. The chain couples TRBV27 to TRBJ1-2, with a weak D call TRBD1 (6 bases). The CDR3 consists of 16 residues. CDR1 MNHEY and CDR2 SMNVEV come from the germline V gene (reference sequence). V was clipped by 2 bases and J by 4 bases, with 17 bases between them. DNA of the CDR3: TGTGCCAGCAGTTTAAGTTACCGGGGGCCTACCTATGGCTACACCTTC. It yields the protein CASSLSYRGPTYGYTF.

This clonotype was counted many times. This chain links TRBV12-3 or TRBV12-4 with TRBJ1-2; 8 bases agree with TRBD1. The CDR3 runs to 16 residues. With 6 bases clipped from V and 3 bases from J, the junction kept 12 bases outside the gene matches. Written as DNA, the CDR3 is TGTGCCAGCAGCCGGGACAGGTTAGGGAAGGACTATGGCTACACCTTC. Translating it yields CASSRDRLGKDYGYTF.

This clonotype was seen a few times. The chain joins TRBV15 to TRBJ2-7; TRBD2 is a possible D gene (6 bases). The V end lost 0 bases, the J end lost 5 bases, and 14 bases lay between the germline ends. The germline V gene has CDR1 LNHNV and CDR2 YYDKDF (reference sequence). This CDR3 has 15 residues. In DNA, the CDR3 is TGTGCCACCAGCAGAGATCTGAGGGAGGTGGACGAGCAGTACTTC. Residues: CATSRDLREVDEQYF. Drawing the rest from reference TRBV15 and TRBJ2-7, the complete variable domain is DAMVIQNPRYQVTQFGKPVTLSCSQTLNHNVMYWYQQKSSQAPKLLFHYYDKDFNNEADTPDNFQSRRPNTSFCFLDIRSPGLGDTAMYLCATSRDLREVDEQYFGPGTRLTVT.

This clonotype was observed at least ten times. The V gene is TRBV19, the J gene TRBJ1-2; TRBD1 matches 7 bases. Trimming took 3 bases from V and 6 from J; bases not matched to a gene: 10. The CDR3 is 15 residues long. The V gene's germline CDR1 is LNHDA and CDR2 SQIVND (reference sequence). The DNA for the CDR3 is TGTGCCAGTAGTATGTCCCACGACAGGGCGGATGGCTACACCTTC. This gives the protein CASSMSHDRADGYTF.

The chain employs TRBV20-1 and TRBJ1-1; the D is unclear. CDR1 and CDR2 from the germline V gene are DFQATT and SNEGSKA (reference sequence). V dropped 5 bases and J dropped 1 base, with 5 bases sitting between them. The CDR3 runs 11 residues. DNA of the CDR3: TGCAGTGCTTGGCGGAACACTGAAGCTTTCTTT. Protein: CSAWRNTEAFF.